This T cell receptor beta chain came from a study of blood T cells in healthy people across ages. This clonotype has just a few counts. Its antigen is unknown. Per the germline V gene, CDR1 is LGHNA and CDR2 is YNFKEQ. The CDR3 is 15 amino acids. V lost 4 bases to trimming and J lost 1 base; unmatched junction nucleotides: 3. Findings of the study overall: Age brought a roughly linear fall in TCR beta diversity measured per million T cells. Strong correlation linked observed beta diversity and percent naive T cells.

Healthy Caucasians from Russia aged roughly 6 to 95 served as donors. Researchers collected ten milliliters of peripheral blood from every single donor. Sample-barcoded 5' priming and a J-beta primer mix drove a second PCR of roughly 6 to 12 cycles. TCRdb re-derived calls from the 5' RACE reads in MiXCR, one entry per CDR3 protein. The table includes around 1.5 million distinct CDR3 sequences, approximately 60% detected once. Sequencing was performed on blood. The chain combines TRBV4-2 with TRBJ2-7; TRBD2 agrees at 11 bases. The source is a man between 18 and 29 years old in good health. The CDR3 here is CASSRRLAGSYEQYF. CDR3 coding DNA: TGTGCCAGCAGCCGCCGACTAGCGGGGTCCTACGAGCAGTACTTC.